This TCR beta chain was documented in a study of blood T cell repertoires in COVID-19. Study overall: Specimens from acute and convalescent COVID-19 originated in the United States, Italy and Spain. T cells, B-cell-depleted T cells, or PBMCs supplied cDNA or gDNA.

The length of the CDR3 is 12 residues. Trimming left V 2 bases short and J 7 bases short, with 5 bases between. CDR1 is LNHDA, CDR2 SQIVND, per germline (reference sequence). In the authors' workflow: Reference gene primer amplification in the assay estimated nucleated cell counts. Sequenced by immunoSEQ multiplex PCR; TCRdb stores in-frame clones only, minus some. Clonal size and the V and J genes are those of that table, whereas D and trimming came from the DNA. The sample includes approximately 62,000 clones, 85% to 90% of them seen just once. The chain is built from TRBV19 and TRBJ2-2; D may be TRBD1 (5 bases). This receptor was identified in a human donor with active COVID-19. The donor label of this sample is uncertain. Sequencing input: peripheral blood. CDR3 nucleotides: TGTGCCAGTAGTATAAGGGGCGGGGAGCTGTTTTTT. This translates into CASSIRGGELFF. The full variable domain, with the rest looked up from reference TRBV19 and TRBJ2-2, is DGGITQSPKYLFRKEGQNVTLSCEQNLNHDAMYWYRQDPGQGLRLIYYSQIVNDFQKGDIAEGYSVSREKKESFPLTVTSAQKNPTAFYLCASSIRGGELFFGEGSRLTVL.